This TCR beta chain came from a study of cytomegalovirus exposure and HLA in healthy donors. The PCR contained 60 Vbeta and 13 Jbeta primers. Here immunoSEQ multiplex PCR was the method, and the copy in TCRdb shows in-frame clones only, minus some. The sample has around 130,000 clones, around three quarters seen once. This CDR3 has 15 amino acids. Per the germline V gene, CDR1 is SGHRS and CDR2 is YFSETQ. V was cut by 5 bases and J by 1 base, with 13 bases left in between. Sequenced sample: PBMCs. The gene calls are TRBV5-1 and TRBJ1-5, with a tentative D call TRBD1 (5 bases). This sequence originates from a woman aged 60-75 years in good health and CMV-seropositive. This chain's CDR3 is CASSYQGGSNQPQHF. CDR3 sequence (DNA): TGCGCCAGCAGTTATCAGGGAGGCAGCAATCAGCCCCAGCATTTT.